These 22 T cell receptor beta chains were all obtained from the same sample, sequenced in a study of blood T cell repertoires in COVID-19. Data came from immunoSEQ multiplex PCR; TCRdb stores just in-frame clones and leaves some out. The data show 150,000 to 200,000 clones, roughly 85% seen once. Sequenced: peripheral blood. These receptor sequences come from a woman aged 50 to 60 with COVID-19, enrolled during active disease.

The J gene is TRBJ1-3, the V gene TRBV15; TRBD1 agrees at 7 bases. The V and J ends lost 5 bases and 4 bases, in that order; junction bases with no gene match: 5. Germline CDR1 and CDR2: LNHNV and YYDKDF (reference sequence). The CDR3 covers 14 residues. The CDR3 sequence is CATSDTGEGNTIYF. For the CDR3, the DNA is TGTGCCACCAGCGATACAGGGGAAGGAAACACCATATATTTT. The whole variable domain, remainder taken from reference TRBV15 and TRBJ1-3, is DAMVIQNPRYQVTQFGKPVTLSCSQTLNHNVMYWYQQKSSQAPKLLFHYYDKDFNNEADTPDNFQSRRPNTSFCFLDIRSPGLGDTAMYLCATSDTGEGNTIYFGEGSWLTVV.

The chain is built from TRBV3-1 (or the pseudogene TRBV3-2) and TRBJ1-2; TRBD1 matches at 7 bases. The CDR3 has 15 residues. Germline V CDR1 and CDR2: LGHDT, YNNKEL (reference sequence). The V segment lost 6 bases and the J segment 4 bases; nucleotides outside the gene matches: 11. CDR3 in DNA: TGTGCCAGCAGTGGGACAGATCGGTTCCTCTATGGCTACACCTTC. As protein: CASSGTDRFLYGYTF.

The chain uses TRBV5-1 and TRBJ2-5; TRBD1 agrees at 8 bases. The CDR3 runs to 16 residues. Germline V gene sequence: CDR1 SGHRS, CDR2 YFSETQ. The V and J ends lost 2 bases and 1 base, in that order; junction bases with no gene match: 7. The CDR3: CASSLNGQGAQETQYF. The CDR3 bases are TGCGCCAGCAGCTTAAACGGGCAGGGGGCCCAAGAGACCCAGTACTTC. Together with reference TRBV5-1 and TRBJ2-5, the CDR3 gives the full variable domain: KAGVTQTPRYLIKTRGQQVTLSCSPISGHRSVSWYQQTPGQGLQFLFEYFSETQRNKGNFPGRFSGRQFSNSRSEMNVSTLELGDSALYLCASSLNGQGAQETQYFGPGTRLLVL.

This clone came up once. The rearrangement links TRBV5-1 to TRBJ1-1, with D uncertain. CDR3 size: 12 residues. Germline assignment: CDR1 SGHRS and CDR2 YFSETQ. Trimming stripped 3 bases from V and 6 bases from J, with 9 bases between. CDR3 nucleotide sequence: TGCGCCAGCAGCTCCCCCGGGGCTGAAGCTTTCTTT. Amino acid sequence: CASSSPGAEAFF.

The rearrangement links TRBV29-1 to TRBJ2-7; the match to TRBD1 covers 10 bases. The CDR3 has 15 residues. Germline assignment: CDR1 SQVTM and CDR2 ANQGSEA. V lost 1 base, J lost 7 bases, and 10 bases stayed unmatched. CDR3 nucleotide sequence: TGCAGCGTTGAAGCCGAACGGACAGGGGGTGTAGAGCAGTACTTC. This sequence encodes CSVEAERTGGVEQYF.

This clone was seen a few times. The rearrangement joins TRBV15 to TRBJ1-6; D is unclear. This CDR3 has 12 residues. CDR1 is LNHNV and CDR2 is YYDKDF in the germline V gene (reference sequence). The germline V and J ends were trimmed by 3 bases and 10 bases, with 7 bases remaining between them. CDR3: CATSSHSSPLHF. The CDR3 DNA reads as TGTGCCACCAGCAGCCACTCCTCACCCCTCCACTTT. The full variable domain, in which reference TRBV15 and TRBJ1-6 provide the parts outside the CDR3, is DAMVIQNPRYQVTQFGKPVTLSCSQTLNHNVMYWYQQKSSQAPKLLFHYYDKDFNNEADTPDNFQSRRPNTSFCFLDIRSPGLGDTAMYLCATSSHSSPLHFGNGTRLTVT.

The rearrangement joins TRBV21-1 to TRBJ1-5; the D call in the table, TRBD1, was not verified against the DNA. TRBV21-1 has pseudogene status. The CDR3 contains 14 residues. The CDR3 nucleotides are TGTGCCAGCAGCAAGGACAGTAGGCATCAGCCCCAGCATTTT. It translates to CASSKDSRHQPQHF.

The chain employs TRBV29-1 and TRBJ2-3; 10 bases map to TRBD2. V gave up 3 bases and J gave up 0 bases; unmatched junction bases: 12. This CDR3 region has 18 residues. CDR1 and CDR2 (germline): SQVTM, ANQGSEA. The DNA for the CDR3 is TGCAGCGTTGATAATAGCGGGGGGCCAATGCCTAGCACAGATACGCAGTATTTT. Amino acids: CSVDNSGGPMPSTDTQYF.

The chain employs TRBV5-1 and TRBJ2-5; D may be TRBD1 (6 bases). The CDR3 covers 16 residues. V lost 3 bases and J 1 base, leaving 16 bases between the germline ends. Germline assignment: CDR1 SGHRS and CDR2 YFSETQ. The CDR3: CASSSATQGPQETQYF. CDR3 sequence (DNA): TGCGCCAGCAGCTCAGCTACCCAGGGGCCCCAAGAGACCCAGTACTTC.

The chain recombines TRBV4-1 with TRBJ2-7; TRBD1 agrees at 7 bases. Germline CDR1 MGHRA, CDR2 YSYEKL. The CDR3 covers 12 residues. V dropped 0 bases and J dropped 9; count of bases not matched to a gene: 2. In DNA, the CDR3 is TGCGCCAGCAGCCAAGAGGGACAGCGGCAGTACTTC. This codes for CASSQEGQRQYF.

The chain uses TRBV28 and TRBJ1-1, with D maybe TRBD1 (6 bases). The V end was cut by 7 bases, the J end by 1 base, with 13 bases between. Germline V CDR1 and CDR2: MDHEN, SYDVKM. This CDR3 has 14 residues. DNA for the CDR3: TGTGCCAGCACCTATCCAGGGGCGAACACTGAAGCTTTCTTT. Amino acids: CASTYPGANTEAFF.

This chain uses TRBV2 with TRBJ2-1; D gene uncertain. Germline-derived CDR1 and CDR2 are SNHLY and FYNNEI. The CDR3 covers 16 residues. V was shortened by 7 bases and J by 1 base, with 17 bases between the two germline ends. In nucleotides, the CDR3 is TGTGCCAGCATTCTCGACTCCGTAGTTTCCTACAATGAGCAGTTCTTC. Its translation is CASILDSVVSYNEQFF.

The chain couples TRBV7-2 to TRBJ1-2; D gene uncertain. The CDR3 extends over 16 amino acids. V lost 1 base to trimming and J lost 8 bases, with 20 bases between them. Germline V gene lookup returns CDR1 SGHTA and CDR2 FQGNSA. Written as DNA, the CDR3 is TGTGCCAGCAGCTTAGATTTCGCACAGTCAGCTTGGGGCTACACCTTC. Amino acids: CASSLDFAQSAWGYTF.

This clone has more than one count but fewer than ten. This chain connects TRBV28 to TRBJ1-2, with TRBD1 as a possible D gene (6 bases). The germline V and J ends were trimmed by 5 bases and 4 bases, with 17 bases remaining between them. Germline values: CDR1 MDHEN, CDR2 SYDVKM. The CDR3 consists of 15 residues. CDR3 sequence (DNA): TGTGCCAGCAGTACGGGCACGGGCAGGGGCTATGGCTACACCTTC. Its translation: CASSTGTGRGYGYTF.

This clone has more than one count but fewer than ten. The chain employs TRBV6-2 or TRBV6-3 and TRBJ2-7; 8 bases are shared with TRBD1. The CDR3 is 17 residues long. Germline loops: CDR1 MNHEY, CDR2 SVGEGT. J gave up 5 bases and V 0 bases, and 12 bases lay outside the gene matches. CDR3 residues: CASSYSLHQGAFHEQYF. DNA of the CDR3: TGTGCCAGCAGTTACTCGCTTCATCAGGGGGCGTTTCACGAGCAGTACTTC.

This sequence joins TRBV4-1 and TRBJ2-3; 16 bases are a match to TRBD2. CDR1 MGHRA and CDR2 YSYEKL come from the germline V gene. This CDR3 comprises 20 residues. V gave up 2 bases and J gave up 2 bases; unmatched junction bases: 10. The CDR3 DNA is TGCGCCAGCAGCCAAAAGGGACTAGCGGGGGGGCGACAAGACACAGATACGCAGTATTTT. This codes for CASSQKGLAGGRQDTDTQYF.

The J gene is TRBJ1-4, the V gene TRBV10-3; maybe TRBD1 (6 bases). The CDR3 covers 18 residues. Germline-derived CDR1 and CDR2 are ENHRY and SYGVKD. Trimming left V 0 bases short and J 2 bases short, with 16 bases between. The CDR3 coding sequence is TGTGCCATCAGTGAGTCGATAGCGGGGGGCGAGACTAATGAAAAACTGTTTTTT. Its translation: CAISESIAGGETNEKLFF.

The chain carries TRBV7-2 and TRBJ1-1; D unclear. V lost 3 bases, J lost 1 base, and 9 bases lay in between. Germline CDR1 SGHTA, CDR2 FQGNSA. This CDR3 is 14 amino acids long. The CDR3 spells CASSFATGNTEAFF. CDR3 in DNA: TGTGCCAGCAGCTTTGCGACGGGGAACACTGAAGCTTTCTTT. The variable domain in full, completed from reference TRBV7-2 and TRBJ1-1, reads GAGVSQSPSNKVTEKGKDVELRCDPISGHTALYWYRQSLGQGLEFLIYFQGNSAPDKSGLPSDRFSAERTGGSVSTLTIQRTQQEDSAVYLCASSFATGNTEAFFGQGTRLTVV.

The rearrangement uses TRBV7-2 and TRBJ1-5; no firm D call. V was cut by 1 base and J by 7 bases, with 17 bases left in between. Looked up from germline, CDR1 is SGHTA and CDR2 is FQGNSA. The CDR3 is made up of 16 amino acids. The DNA of the CDR3 is TGTGCCAGCAGCTTAGTAGGTGGCCAGGTGAGCCAGCCCCAGCATTTT. Amino acid sequence: CASSLVGGQVSQPQHF.

The sample holds a few counts of this clone. For the CDR3, the DNA is TGCGCCAGCAGCTTAGCCAGGGTGATGGAAGAGACCCAGTACTTC. Amino acids: CASSLARVMEETQYF. The chain couples TRBV5-1 to TRBJ2-5, with D tentatively TRBD1 (5 bases). The CDR3 length is 15 residues. Germline values: CDR1 SGHRS, CDR2 YFSETQ. Trimming took off 2 bases at V and 3 bases at J, with 14 bases between the two ends.

The chain couples TRBV9 to TRBJ2-7, with TRBD2 matching 9 bases. Germline loops: CDR1 SGDLS, CDR2 YYNGEE. V was pared by 4 bases and J by 0 bases, with 8 bases of the junction left unmatched. The CDR3 runs to 16 residues. The CDR3 DNA sequence: TGTGCCAGCAGCATAAATAGCGGGGGCGCCTCCTACGAGCAGTACTTC. Its translation: CASSINSGGASYEQYF.

V is TRBV12-3 or TRBV12-4 and J is TRBJ1-1; D possibly corresponds to TRBD1 (5 bases). This CDR3 spans 13 amino acids. V gave up 4 bases and J gave up 8 bases, with 14 bases separating them. This CDR3 is CASSSPGQTEAFF. CDR3 coding DNA: TGTGCCAGCAGTTCACCCGGACAAACAGAAGCTTTCTTT.